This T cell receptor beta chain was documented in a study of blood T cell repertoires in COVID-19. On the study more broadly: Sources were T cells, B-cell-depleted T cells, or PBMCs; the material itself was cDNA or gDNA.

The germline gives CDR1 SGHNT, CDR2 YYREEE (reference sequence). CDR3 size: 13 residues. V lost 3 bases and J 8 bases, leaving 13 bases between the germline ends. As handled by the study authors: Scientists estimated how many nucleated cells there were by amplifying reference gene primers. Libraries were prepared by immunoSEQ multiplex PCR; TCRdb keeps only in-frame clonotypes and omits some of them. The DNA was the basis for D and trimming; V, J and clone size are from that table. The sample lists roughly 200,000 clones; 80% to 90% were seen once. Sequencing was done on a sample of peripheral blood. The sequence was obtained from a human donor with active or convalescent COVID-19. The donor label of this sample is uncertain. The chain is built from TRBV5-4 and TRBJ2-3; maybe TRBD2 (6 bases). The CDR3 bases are TGTGCCAGCAGCTGGGGGGATCAAGTTACGCAGTATTTT. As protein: CASSWGDQVTQYF.